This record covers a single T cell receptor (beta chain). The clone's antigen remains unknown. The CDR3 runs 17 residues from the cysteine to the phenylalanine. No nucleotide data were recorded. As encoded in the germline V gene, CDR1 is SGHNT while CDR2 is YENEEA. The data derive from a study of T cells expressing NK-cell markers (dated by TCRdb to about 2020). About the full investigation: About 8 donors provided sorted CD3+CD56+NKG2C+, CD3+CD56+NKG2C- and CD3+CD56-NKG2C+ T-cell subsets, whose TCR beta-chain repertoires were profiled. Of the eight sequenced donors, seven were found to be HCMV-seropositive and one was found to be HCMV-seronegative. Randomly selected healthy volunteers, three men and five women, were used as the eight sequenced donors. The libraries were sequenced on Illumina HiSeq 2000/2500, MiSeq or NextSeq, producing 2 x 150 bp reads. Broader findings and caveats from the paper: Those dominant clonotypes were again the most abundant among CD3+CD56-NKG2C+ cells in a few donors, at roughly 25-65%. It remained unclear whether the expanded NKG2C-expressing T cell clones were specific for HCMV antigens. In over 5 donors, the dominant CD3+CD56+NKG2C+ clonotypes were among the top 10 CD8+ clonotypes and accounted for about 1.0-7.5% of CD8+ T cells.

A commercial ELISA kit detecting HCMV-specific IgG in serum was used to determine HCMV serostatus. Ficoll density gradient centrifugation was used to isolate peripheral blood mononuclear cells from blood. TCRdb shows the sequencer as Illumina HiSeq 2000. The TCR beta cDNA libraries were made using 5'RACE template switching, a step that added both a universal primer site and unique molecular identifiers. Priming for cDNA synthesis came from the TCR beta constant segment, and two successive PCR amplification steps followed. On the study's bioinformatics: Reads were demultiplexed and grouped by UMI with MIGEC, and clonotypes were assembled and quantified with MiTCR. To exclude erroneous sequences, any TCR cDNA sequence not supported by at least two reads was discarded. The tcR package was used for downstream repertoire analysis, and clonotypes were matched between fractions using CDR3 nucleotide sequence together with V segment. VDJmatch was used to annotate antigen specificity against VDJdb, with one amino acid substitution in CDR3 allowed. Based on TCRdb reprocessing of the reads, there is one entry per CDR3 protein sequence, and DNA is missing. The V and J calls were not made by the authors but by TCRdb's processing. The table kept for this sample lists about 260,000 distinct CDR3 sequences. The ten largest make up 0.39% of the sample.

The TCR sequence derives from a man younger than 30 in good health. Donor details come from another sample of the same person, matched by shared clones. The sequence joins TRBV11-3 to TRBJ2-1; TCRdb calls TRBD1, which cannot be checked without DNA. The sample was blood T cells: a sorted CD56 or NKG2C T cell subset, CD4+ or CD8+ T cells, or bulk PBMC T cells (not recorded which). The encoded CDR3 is CASSLGRGAGSLNEQFF.